This is a list of T cell receptor beta chains from one sample in a study of tumor-infiltrating lymphocytes in primary liver carcinoma. Each CDR3 protein gets one entry after TCRdb re-called the multiplex PCR reads with MiXCR. Among 25,000 to 30,000 distinct CDR3 sequences, roughly 80% were seen once, and the ten largest hold around 45%. The specimen sequenced was liver tumor tissue from sampling region 3. These receptors came from a middle-aged man with primary liver carcinoma and hepatitis B virus infection. Both conserved end residues are part of each CDR3. The D gene is left open where the match is weak. Only some rows state a clone size, as once, few, many or a class for expanded clones.

CDR3 protein: CASSGTNGSNGETQYF
CDR3 DNA: TGCGCCAGCAGCGGGACTAACGGGAGTAACGGGGAGACCCAGTACTTC
clone size: few
J gene: TRBJ2-5
V gene: TRBV5-1
D gene: TRBD2

CDR3 protein: CACSLKLLEGMNEQFF
CDR3 DNA: TGTGCCTGCAGCTTAAAGCTCCTAGAGGGAATGAATGAGCAGTTCTTC
clone size: .
J gene: TRBJ2-1
V gene: TRBV11-2
D gene: .

CDR3 protein: CAWSVGQSNQPQHF
CDR3 DNA: TGTGCCTGGAGTGTCGGACAATCAAATCAGCCCCAACATTTT
clone size: .
J gene: TRBJ1-5
V gene: TRBV30
D gene: .

CDR3 protein: CASRFGTGGGYGYTF
CDR3 DNA: TGTGCCAGTAGATTCGGGACAGGGGGAGGGTATGGCTACACCTTC
clone size: .
J gene: TRBJ1-2
V gene: TRBV12-3/TRBV12-4
D gene: TRBD1

CDR3 protein: CACSIRLAGVISCEQYF
CDR3 DNA: TGTGCCTGCAGCATTCGCCTAGCGGGAGTGATCTCCTGCGAGCAGTACTTC
clone size: .
J gene: TRBJ2-7
V gene: TRBV5-6
D gene: TRBD2

CDR3 protein: CAISFLGEQFF
CDR3 DNA: TGCGCCATCAGCTTTCTTGGTGAGCAGTTCTTC
clone size: .
J gene: TRBJ2-1
V gene: TRBV7-9
D gene: .

CDR3 protein: CANSLDGFATEKLFF
CDR3 DNA: TGTGCTAACAGCTTAGACGGGTTCGCTACTGAAAAACTGTTTTTT
clone size: .
J gene: TRBJ1-4
V gene: TRBV11-2
D gene: .

CDR3 protein: CASTLVLEETQYF
CDR3 DNA: TGTGCCAGCACCTTAGTACTGGAAGAGACCCAATACTTC
clone size: .
J gene: TRBJ2-5
V gene: TRBV11-2
D gene: .

CDR3 protein: CASTQEYGEGFWTEAFF
CDR3 DNA: TGTGCCAGCACCCAAGAGTACGGAGAGGGTTTTTGGACTGAGGCTTTCTTT
clone size: .
J gene: TRBJ1-1
V gene: TRBV4-2
D gene: .

CDR3 protein: CASSYSGPWSDTIYF
CDR3 DNA: TGTGCCAGCAGTTACTCGGGACCGTGGTCGGACACCATATATTTT
clone size: large
J gene: TRBJ1-3
V gene: TRBV6-2/TRBV6-3
D gene: .

CDR3 protein: CAISPLDNSNNEQFF
CDR3 DNA: TGCGCCATCAGCCCGCTCGATAACAGCAACAATGAGCAGTTCTTC
clone size: .
J gene: TRBJ2-1
V gene: TRBV4-1
D gene: .

CDR3 protein: CASSPPGLAGGVEHYF
CDR3 DNA: TGTGCCAGCAGTCCCCCGGGACTAGCGGGAGGCGTCGAACACTACTTC
clone size: .
J gene: TRBJ2-7
V gene: TRBV6-1
D gene: TRBD2

CDR3 protein: CARSRLARETQYF
CDR3 DNA: TGTGCCAGGAGCCGACTAGCGCGAGAGACCCAGTACTTC
clone size: once
J gene: TRBJ2-5
V gene: TRBV12-3/TRBV12-4
D gene: TRBD2

CDR3 protein: CASSLRQGNEKLSF
CDR3 DNA: TGTGCCAGTAGTTTACGGCAGGGAAATGAAAAACTGTCTTTT
clone size: .
J gene: TRBJ1-4
V gene: TRBV6-2/TRBV6-3
D gene: .

CDR3 protein: CASSSASGRLGEAQYF
CDR3 DNA: TGTGCCAGCAGTTCAGCTAGCGGGAGGTTGGGAGAGGCCCAGTACTTC
clone size: few
J gene: TRBJ2-5
V gene: TRBV6-2/TRBV6-3
D gene: TRBD2

CDR3 protein: CACSLIIAGGGISTDTQYF
CDR3 DNA: TGTGCCTGCAGTTTAATAATAGCAGGAGGCGGTATTAGCACAGATACGCAGTATTTT
clone size: .
J gene: TRBJ2-3
V gene: TRBV12-3/TRBV12-4
D gene: .

CDR3 protein: CASCHDLQGADSPLHF
CDR3 DNA: TGCGCCAGCTGCCACGACCTACAGGGAGCGGATTCACCCCTCCACTTT
clone size: .
J gene: TRBJ1-6
V gene: TRBV4-1
D gene: .

CDR3 protein: CSVATSGIEAEQYF
CDR3 DNA: TGCAGCGTAGCTACTAGCGGGATCGAAGCCGAGCAGTACTTC
clone size: .
J gene: TRBJ2-7
V gene: TRBV29-1
D gene: TRBD2

CDR3 protein: CASSLRQGTNYDQYF
CDR3 DNA: TGTGCCAGCAGTTTAAGACAGGGGACCAACTACGACCAGTACTTC
clone size: .
J gene: TRBJ2-7
V gene: TRBV12-3/TRBV12-4
D gene: TRBD1

CDR3 protein: CWFWTSATGELFF
CDR3 DNA: TGTTGGTTCTGGACTAGCGCCACCGGGGAGCTGTTTTTT
clone size: .
J gene: TRBJ2-2
V gene: TRBV12-3/TRBV12-4
D gene: TRBD2

CDR3 protein: CAGSSGLAGVYNEQFF
CDR3 DNA: TGTGCCGGCAGCTCGGGACTAGCGGGGGTCTATAATGAGCAGTTCTTC
clone size: .
J gene: TRBJ2-1
V gene: TRBV5-4
D gene: TRBD2

CDR3 protein: CVRSAPDARHEQYF
CDR3 DNA: TGTGTCCGGAGTGCACCGGACGCGCGTCACGAGCAGTACTTC
clone size: .
J gene: TRBJ2-7
V gene: TRBV30
D gene: .

CDR3 protein: CASRAGTYNVHSF
CDR3 DNA: TGCGCCAGCAGGGCCGGGACTTACAATGTGCACTCCTTC
clone size: .
J gene: TRBJ2-1
V gene: TRBV4-1
D gene: .

CDR3 protein: CAIMGTEGGNTGELFF
CDR3 DNA: TGTGCCATCATGGGGACAGAAGGTGGGAACACCGGGGAGCTGTTTTTT
clone size: medium-sized
J gene: TRBJ2-2
V gene: TRBV10-3
D gene: TRBD1

CDR3 protein: CASSPLGNNNNEQFF
CDR3 DNA: TGCGCCAGCAGCCCGCTCGGTAACAACAACAATGAGCAGTTCTTC
clone size: large
J gene: TRBJ2-1
V gene: TRBV4-1
D gene: .

CDR3 protein: CASKYTQGASDGYTF
CDR3 DNA: TGTGCCAGCAAGTATACACAGGGGGCATCCGATGGCTACACCTTC
clone size: .
J gene: TRBJ1-2
V gene: TRBV7-2
D gene: TRBD1

CDR3 protein: CASRWSSGRAYEQYF
CDR3 DNA: TGTGCCAGCAGATGGAGTAGCGGGAGGGCCTACGAGCAGTACTTC
clone size: .
J gene: TRBJ2-7
V gene: TRBV28
D gene: TRBD2

CDR3 protein: CASSRDSGTSGREVSYEQYF
CDR3 DNA: TGTGCCAGCAGTCGGGACAGCGGGACTAGCGGGAGGGAGGTCTCCTACGAGCAGTACTTC
clone size: medium-sized
J gene: TRBJ2-7
V gene: TRBV6-2/TRBV6-3
D gene: TRBD2

CDR3 protein: CVSSLHDRDEKLCF
CDR3 DNA: TGTGTCAGCAGCCTCCACGACAGGGACGAAAAACTGTGTTTT
clone size: .
J gene: TRBJ1-4
V gene: TRBV6-6
D gene: TRBD1

CDR3 protein: CAISGGQNLCEQYF
CDR3 DNA: TGTGCCATCAGTGGTGGTCAAAACCTCTGCGAGCAGTATTTC
clone size: .
J gene: TRBJ2-7
V gene: TRBV10-3
D gene: .

CDR3 protein: CSVVLARAFYEHYF
CDR3 DNA: TGCAGCGTTGTATTAGCGAGAGCATTCTACGAGCATTACTTC
clone size: .
J gene: TRBJ2-7
V gene: TRBV29-1
D gene: .

CDR3 protein: CASSPGRWYRQYF
CDR3 DNA: TGCGCCAGCAGTCCGGGCCGTTGGTACAGGCAGTACTTC
clone size: .
J gene: TRBJ2-7
V gene: TRBV4-1
D gene: .

CDR3 protein: CVSSLGEGANYEQYF
CDR3 DNA: TGTGTCAGCAGTTTAGGAGAGGGGGCCAACTACGAGCAGTATTTC
clone size: .
J gene: TRBJ2-7
V gene: TRBV12-3/TRBV12-4
D gene: TRBD1

CDR3 protein: CTSSFVGSGRNTGELFF
CDR3 DNA: TGTACAAGCAGTTTCGTGGGTAGCGGGAGGAACACCGGGGAGCTATTTTTT
clone size: .
J gene: TRBJ2-2
V gene: TRBV12-3/TRBV12-4
D gene: TRBD2

CDR3 protein: CANKRRDTGELIF
CDR3 DNA: TGTGCCAACAAGCGTAGGGACACCGGGGAGCTGATTTTT
clone size: .
J gene: TRBJ2-2
V gene: TRBV10-3
D gene: .

CDR3 protein: CASRKKLEAMGEHYF
CDR3 DNA: TGTGCCAGCAGAAAAAAGTTGGAGGCCATGGGTGAGCATTACTTC
clone size: .
J gene: TRBJ2-7
V gene: TRBV6-5
D gene: .